Presented here are 29 T cell receptor beta chains from one specimen sequenced in a study of cytomegalovirus exposure and HLA in healthy donors. Primers for the PCR totalled 60 Vbeta and 13 Jbeta. The assay was immunoSEQ multiplex PCR, and TCRdb's table has in-frame clones only and misses some. The sample has approximately 70,000 clones, over 70% seen once. The sample consisted of PBMCs. These receptors originate from a man between 60 and 70 years old in good health and CMV-seropositive.

V is TRBV5-1 and J is TRBJ2-5, with D perhaps TRBD1 (6 bases). Near its end, the DNA agrees better with TRBJ2-7, so the J call may be wrong. CDR3 length: 13 residues. CDR1 SGHRS and CDR2 YFSETQ come from the germline V gene. The CDR3: CASSLEGAYEQYF. DNA of the CDR3: TGCGCCAGCAGCTTGGAGGGGGCCTACGAGCAGTACTTC.

The chain links TRBV5-6 to TRBJ2-3; TRBD2 aligns across 13 bases. Germline assignment: CDR1 SGHDT and CDR2 YYEEEE. J was trimmed by 10 bases and V by 4 bases; bases with no gene match: 12. This CDR3 has 16 amino acids. The CDR3 bases are TGTGCCAGCAGCACCCAACTAGCGGGAGGGTTGGGGTCGCAGTATTTT. As protein: CASSTQLAGGLGSQYF.

This clone was seen just once. This chain uses TRBV19 with TRBJ2-3, with D perhaps matching TRBD2 (5 bases). The germline gives CDR1 LNHDA, CDR2 SQIVND (reference sequence). This CDR3 contains 14 residues. Trimming removed 5 bases from V and 4 bases from J, with 13 bases in between. CDR3 nucleotide sequence: TGTGCCAGTAGTCTCCGACGGGAATCAGATACGCAGTATTTT. Residues: CASSLRRESDTQYF. Based on the CDR3 plus reference TRBV19 and TRBJ2-3, the full variable domain is DGGITQSPKYLFRKEGQNVTLSCEQNLNHDAMYWYRQDPGQGLRLIYYSQIVNDFQKGDIAEGYSVSREKKESFPLTVTSAQKNPTAFYLCASSLRRESDTQYFGPGTRLTVL.

A remark on this clone: A read error may produce the germline difference seen at one junction end. This chain joins TRBV7-9 and TRBJ2-7; D might be TRBD2 (5 bases). Germline-derived CDR1 and CDR2 are SEHNR and FQNEAQ (reference sequence). This CDR3 comprises 16 residues. CDR3 nucleotides: TGTTCCAGCAGCTTAACCTCTAGCCGAACTTCCTACGAGCAGTACTTC. It specifies CSSSLTSSRTSYEQYF.

CDR3 bases: TGTGCCAGCAGCATCTCCGGGTCCCAGGGGTACTACGAGCAGTACTTC. Translation gives CASSISGSQGYYEQYF. The J gene is TRBJ2-7, the V gene TRBV7-8; D perhaps matches TRBD1 (6 bases). There are 16 residues in the CDR3. Deletions cut 5 bases from V and 3 bases from J, with 20 bases between. CDR1 is SGHVS, CDR2 FQNEAQ, per germline.

The V and J genes are TRBV18 and TRBJ2-5; TRBD2 agrees at 7 bases. Looked up from germline, CDR1 is KGHSH and CDR2 is LQKENI. The CDR3 sequence is 15 residues long. Losses at the gene ends were 1 base for V and 4 bases for J; bases not matched to a gene: 6. DNA of the CDR3: TGTGCCAGCTCACCACGGTGGGGGGGGTCAGAGACCCAGTACTTC. Protein product: CASSPRWGGSETQYF.

The chain joins TRBV10-2 to TRBJ1-2, with 9 positions matching TRBD1. CDR1 is WSHSY, CDR2 SAAADI, per germline. The CDR3 runs 16 residues. V lost 6 bases to trimming and J lost 5 bases; unmatched junction nucleotides: 13. CDR3 sequence: CASRDGQGTSGYGYTF. CDR3 nucleotide sequence: TGCGCCAGCAGGGACGGACAGGGGACCTCCGGGTATGGCTACACCTTC.

The chain carries TRBV4-1 and TRBJ2-3, with 7 bases fitting TRBD1. The CDR3 sequence is 21 residues long. Germline CDR1 reads MGHRA; CDR2 reads YSYEKL. V lost 0 bases, J lost 2 bases, and 20 bases stayed unmatched. DNA of the CDR3: TGCGCCAGCAGCCAAGATACCAACCACGCGCCCCAGGACAGGCCCACAGATACGCAGTATTTT. Translated, it gives CASSQDTNHAPQDRPTDTQYF.

The chain joins TRBV5-1 to TRBJ1-2; D call uncertain. The V and J ends lost 3 bases and 3 bases respectively, with 9 bases between them. In germline, CDR1 is SGHRS, CDR2 YFSETQ. The CDR3 covers 13 residues. This CDR3 is CASSSQDYYGYTF. CDR3 nucleotide sequence: TGCGCCAGCAGCTCCCAGGACTACTATGGCTACACCTTC.

This rearrangement joins TRBV10-1 to TRBJ2-3; D not certain. Between the trimmed V and J ends, which lost 0 bases and 11 bases, there was a span of 12 bases. The CDR3 has 13 amino acids. Germline-derived CDR1 and CDR2 are WNHNN and SYGVQD (reference sequence). The CDR3, as DNA: TGCGCCAGCAGTGAGTCCCAGCGTCGAGGGCAGTATTTT. It encodes CASSESQRRGQYF.

Only one count was recorded for this clone. The gene calls are TRBV5-1 and TRBJ1-2; TRBD1 might be the D (5 bases). This CDR3 is built from 14 residues. CDR1 is SGHRS, CDR2 YFSETQ, per germline. V lost 0 bases and J 8 bases, leaving 14 bases between the germline ends. CDR3 sequence: CASSLDGGGGGYTF. As DNA, the CDR3 is TGCGCCAGCAGCTTGGATGGGGGAGGTGGCGGCTACACCTTC.

This rearrangement joins TRBV18 to TRBJ2-7; the D is unclear. The CDR3 contains 15 residues. V gave up 0 bases and J gave up 0 bases, with 9 bases separating them. CDR1 is KGHSH, CDR2 LQKENI, per germline. The CDR3 nucleotides read TGTGCCAGCTCACCACCCTCGGAGCCCTCCTACGAGCAGTACTTC. It encodes CASSPPSEPSYEQYF.

This chain links TRBV19 with TRBJ1-5; 9 bases are shared with TRBD1. Germline CDR1 reads LNHDA; CDR2 reads SQIVND (reference sequence). The length of the CDR3 is 16 residues. Unmatched junction bases numbered 10, after V lost 4 bases and J lost 6 bases. CDR3 bases: TGTGCCAGTAGTAGGGGGGGACAGGGCTTCCGTCAGCCCCAGCATTTT. It encodes CASSRGGQGFRQPQHF.

This chain uses TRBV7-2 with TRBJ2-2, with D unclear. CDR1 SGHTA and CDR2 FQGNSA come from the germline V gene. Trimming removed 4 bases from V and 1 base from J, with 16 bases in between. The CDR3 runs 17 residues. DNA of the CDR3: TGTGCCAGCAGCTCCCTCGACGCGGCTATGAACACCGGGGAGCTGTTTTTT. This encodes CASSSLDAAMNTGELFF.

The chain links TRBV6-1 to TRBJ1-2; tentatively, D is TRBD1 (5 bases). CDR1 and CDR2 (germline): MNHNS, SASEGT. The CDR3 consists of 12 residues. CDR3 bases: TGTGTTACGGGGGGTTATAACTATGGCTACACCTTC. This encodes CVTGGYNYGYTF.

The J gene is TRBJ2-3, the V gene TRBV5-1; 12 bases fit TRBD2. V shed 3 bases and J 1 base; nucleotides not matched to a gene: 12. The CDR3 runs to 19 residues. Per germline, CDR1 SGHRS and CDR2 YFSETQ. As DNA, the CDR3 is TGCGCCAGCAGCTCCTACCAGGGACTAGCGGGCCCCGGCACAGATACGCAGTATTTT. Protein: CASSSYQGLAGPGTDTQYF.

The chain's CDR3 is CAISNPGTSGFGEQFF. In nucleotides, the CDR3 is TGTGCCATCAGTAACCCCGGGACTAGCGGGTTTGGTGAGCAGTTCTTC. V is TRBV10-3 and J is TRBJ2-1; 12 bases agree with TRBD2. Germline CDR1 and CDR2: ENHRY and SYGVKD. The CDR3 is 16 residues long. V shed 5 bases, J shed 9 bases, and the junction held 11 bases outside the gene matches.

The chain recombines TRBV5-8 with TRBJ2-1; 10 nucleotides agree with TRBD2. Germline V gene lookup returns CDR1 SGHTS and CDR2 YDEGEE. The CDR3 is 13 residues long. The junction had 6 bases not matched to a gene; V was cut back by 6 bases and J by 9 bases. The CDR3 DNA is TGTGCCAGCATTTTAGCGGGGGGTGGTGAGCAGTTCTTC. Amino acid sequence: CASILAGGGEQFF.

The rearrangement joins TRBV6-4 to TRBJ2-7, with D maybe TRBD2 (5 bases). Germline assignment: CDR1 MRHNA and CDR2 SNTAGT. V was shortened by 0 bases and J by 0 bases, with 12 bases between the two germline ends. CDR3 length: 16 residues. CDR3 in DNA: TGTGCCAGCAGTGACTCCGGACTTCCAAGCTCCTACGAGCAGTACTTC. This encodes CASSDSGLPSSYEQYF.

This sequence joins TRBV7-6 and TRBJ2-3; 10 nucleotides match TRBD2. Losses at the gene ends were 0 bases for V and 0 bases for J; bases not matched to a gene: 6. CDR1 and CDR2 from the germline V gene are SGHVS and FNYEAQ. The CDR3 contains 18 residues. CDR3 region: CASSLAPIAGGSTDTQYF. The CDR3 nucleotides read TGTGCCAGCAGCTTAGCCCCTATAGCGGGGGGTAGCACAGATACGCAGTATTTT.

The chain recombines TRBV9 with TRBJ2-2; 10 bases align to TRBD1. This CDR3 is 15 amino acids long. The germline CDR1 and CDR2 sequences are SGDLS and YYNGEE. Trimming removed 7 bases from V and 2 bases from J; junction bases left unmatched: 5. The DNA for the CDR3 is TGTGCCAGCCGAGGACAGGGGGGTAACACCGGGGAGCTGTTTTTT. Amino acids: CASRGQGGNTGELFF. Drawing the rest from reference TRBV9 and TRBJ2-2, the complete variable domain is DSGVTQTPKHLITATGQRVTLRCSPRSGDLSVYWYQQSLDQGLQFLIQYYNGEERAKGNILERFSAQQFPDLHSELNLSSLELGDSALYFCASRGQGGNTGELFFGEGSRLTVL.

This clone was counted a few times. This sequence joins TRBV7-8 and TRBJ2-6, with 10 positions matching TRBD1. Germline V gene lookup returns CDR1 SGHVS and CDR2 FQNEAQ. The length of the CDR3 is 21 residues. The V segment lost 2 bases and the J segment 0 bases; nucleotides outside the gene matches: 13. The CDR3, as DNA: TGTGCCAGCAGCTTAAACGACAGGGGGCAATTCAAAAGCTCTGGGGCCAACGTCCTGACTTTC. It codes for CASSLNDRGQFKSSGANVLTF.

The chain recombines TRBV27 with TRBJ2-5; D is perhaps TRBD1 (5 bases). Germline values: CDR1 MNHEY, CDR2 SMNVEV (reference sequence). The V end was cut by 2 bases, the J end by 5 bases, with 15 bases between. This CDR3 has 15 amino acids. The DNA for the CDR3 is TGTGCCAGCAGTTTAAGGGCAGGGATTGTGGAGACCCAGTACTTC. Its protein is CASSLRAGIVETQYF.

V and J are TRBV11-2 and TRBJ2-5; D perhaps matches TRBD1 (5 bases). Germline V gene sequence: CDR1 SGHAT, CDR2 FQNNGV. V was trimmed by 4 bases and J by 2 bases, leaving 11 bases between them. The CDR3 consists of 14 residues. DNA of the CDR3: TGTGCCAGCAGCTCGTCAGGGTGGCAAGAGACCCAGTACTTC. Translation: CASSSSGWQETQYF. Looking up the rest from reference TRBV11-2 and TRBJ2-5 gives the full variable domain: EAGVAQSPRYKIIEKRQSVAFWCNPISGHATLYWYQQILGQGPKLLIQFQNNGVVDDSQLPKDRFSAERLKGVDSTLKIQPAKLEDSAVYLCASSSSGWQETQYFGPGTRLLVL.

This rearrangement joins TRBV6-1 to TRBJ2-2; tentatively, D is TRBD2 (6 bases). V was cut by 6 bases and J by 5 bases, with 13 bases left in between. This CDR3 contains 14 residues. Germline V gives CDR1 MNHNS, CDR2 SASEGT. The CDR3 DNA is TGTGCCAGCAGACGGGAGATAGGGACCGGGGAGCTGTTTTTT. Its protein product is CASRREIGTGELFF.

A few counts support this clone. The chain recombines TRBV7-9 with TRBJ1-2; possibly TRBD1 for D (5 bases). This CDR3 contains 14 residues. V lost 1 base and J lost 5, with 11 bases in between. In germline, CDR1 is SEHNR, CDR2 FQNEAQ (reference sequence). The CDR3, as DNA: TGTGCCAGCAGCTTAGACCAGGGTTCGTATGGCTACACCTTC. Its translation: CASSLDQGSYGYTF.

This clone was seen more than once but under ten times. CDR3 bases: TGTGCCAGCACCGAGGGCGGCTACACCTTC. Amino acid sequence: CASTEGGYTF. The V and J genes are TRBV2 and TRBJ1-2; D remains unclear. Germline V gives CDR1 SNHLY, CDR2 FYNNEI. The V end lost 7 bases, the J end lost 8 bases, and 8 bases lay between the germline ends. This CDR3 contains 10 residues.

The chain employs TRBV4-1 and TRBJ2-5; tentatively, D is TRBD2 (5 bases). V lost 5 bases to trimming and J lost 3 bases, with 13 bases between them. The CDR3 is 14 amino acids. Germline V lookup: CDR1 MGHRA, CDR2 YSYEKL. CDR3 residues: CASSKRDSEETQYF. The DNA for the CDR3 is TGCGCCAGCAGCAAACGGGATTCCGAAGAGACCCAGTACTTC.

This clone was seen more than once but under ten times. The DNA of the CDR3 is TGTGCCAGCAGCTTAGCGCGGAGTGCAGCAGATACGCAGTATTTT. Its protein product is CASSLARSAADTQYF. The V gene is TRBV11-2, the J gene TRBJ2-3; D is unresolved. Trimming stripped 1 base from V and 4 bases from J, with 12 bases between. Germline V gene data show CDR1 as SGHAT and CDR2 as FQNNGV. This CDR3 is 15 amino acids long.